These 7 T cell receptor beta chains were all obtained from the same sample, sequenced in a study of T-cell memory formation after mild COVID-19. Each CDR3 protein gets one entry after TCRdb re-called the 5' RACE reads with MiXCR. Here the sample spans about 430,000 distinct CDR3 sequences, roughly 18% being singletons. Sequenced sample: PBMCs or a T cell subset sorted from them (not recorded which). Source of these receptors: a man between 18 and 35 years old who had mild COVID-19 (a few samples of this study predate the infection). Cell type and time point are not known.

This clonotype was seen more than once but under ten times. The CDR3: CASSLFKGLGGELFF. The CDR3 nucleotides read TGTGCCAGCAGCTTATTCAAGGGGCTTGGCGGGGAGCTGTTTTTT. This rearrangement joins TRBV7-3 to TRBJ2-2; D perhaps matches TRBD1 (5 bases). V was pared by 2 bases and J by 7 bases, with 14 bases between. CDR1 SGHTA and CDR2 FQGTGA come from the germline V gene. The CDR3 covers 15 residues.

CDR3 nucleotides: TGTGCCAGCAGCTCGAACCCACGGGACACGAGCGAGCAGTACTTC. It specifies CASSSNPRDTSEQYF. The chain is built from TRBV7-3 and TRBJ2-7, with a tentative D call TRBD1 (6 bases). CDR1 and CDR2 from the germline V gene are SGHTA and FQGTGA. The ends were cut back, 4 bases at V and 6 bases at J, with 19 bases in the middle. This CDR3 is 15 amino acids long.

The CDR3, as DNA: TGTGCCAGCAGTTACTCCGTTTCAGGGACTGGGGCCAACGTCCTGACTTTC. Translating gives CASSYSVSGTGANVLTF. V is TRBV6-5 and J is TRBJ2-6, with D possibly TRBD1 on 5 matching bases. This CDR3 comprises 17 residues. The V and J ends lost 0 bases and 2 bases respectively, with 11 bases between them. Germline CDR1 MNHEY, CDR2 SVGAGI.

The CDR3 is CASAETGVQNTEAFF. The DNA for the CDR3 is TGTGCCAGCGCAGAGACGGGGGTCCAGAACACTGAAGCTTTCTTT. V gene TRBV5-5 combines with J gene TRBJ1-1; D may be TRBD1 (5 bases). Germline-derived CDR1 and CDR2 are SGHKS and YYEKEE (reference sequence). Trimming pared 7 bases from V and 1 base from J, leaving 17 bases between. This CDR3 has 15 amino acids.

The J gene is TRBJ2-3, the V gene TRBV2; TRBD1 matches 7 bases. The trim removed 4 bases at V and 4 bases at J, leaving 5 bases unmatched. The V gene's germline CDR1 is SNHLY and CDR2 FYNNEI. The CDR3 has 14 residues. In DNA, the CDR3 is TGTGCCAGCAGTGCCGGTAGGGGGCCAGATACGCAGTATTTT. As protein: CASSAGRGPDTQYF.

This clonotype was seen a handful of times. This chain uses TRBV18 with TRBJ2-1, with TRBD2 matching 8 bases. The CDR3 length is 15 residues. Germline V gene sequence: CDR1 KGHSH, CDR2 LQKENI. Losses at the gene ends were 8 bases for V and 7 bases for J; bases not matched to a gene: 13. The CDR3 DNA is TGTGCCAGCCGAGCCGGGACTAGGATGCGAAATGAGCAGTTCTTC. The encoded protein is CASRAGTRMRNEQFF. Full variable domain (outside the CDR3, taken from reference TRBV18 and TRBJ2-1): NAGVMQNPRHLVRRRGQEARLRCSPMKGHSHVYWYRQLPEEGLKFMVYLQKENIIDESGMPKERFSAEFPKEGPSILRIQQVVRGDSAAYFCASRAGTRMRNEQFFGPGTRLTVL.

The chain has TRBV6-6 and TRBJ1-5; no clear D. The length of the CDR3 is 14 residues. Germline CDR1 is MNHNY and CDR2 is SVGAGI (reference sequence). Trimming pared 0 bases from V and 5 bases from J, leaving 8 bases between. CDR3 residues: CASSYSGIHQPQHF. The CDR3 coding sequence is TGTGCCAGCAGTTACTCGGGCATTCATCAGCCCCAGCATTTT.